This is a list of T cell receptor beta chains from one sample in a study of OX40 agonist ivuxolimab in advanced cancers. The table came from immunoSEQ multiplex PCR; TCRdb's copy has only in-frame clones and leaves some out. The sample holds about 43,000 clones, about 86% seen once. The specimen was CD4+ or CD8+ T cells sorted from blood, collected in a trial of the OX40 agonist ivuxolimab. These TCRs come from an adult with an advanced solid tumor such as melanoma, head and neck, liver or kidney cancer. Each CDR3 is given with its conserved first and last residue. The D gene is left open where the match is weak. Clone size is given for some rows only: seen once, a few or many times, or a class if the clone is expanded.

j_gene: TRBJ2-5
v_gene: TRBV7-8
d_gene: .
abundance: .
CDR3nt: TGTGCCAGCAGCCAACGGGGCTATTCTCAAGAGACCCAGTACTTC
CDR3aa: CASSQRGYSQETQYF

j_gene: TRBJ2-5
v_gene: TRBV18
d_gene: .
abundance: .
CDR3nt: TGTGCCAGCTCACCACCGGTGGACAGCCAAGAGACCCAGTACTTC
CDR3aa: CASSPPVDSQETQYF

j_gene: TRBJ2-1
v_gene: TRBV7-2
d_gene: TRBD1
abundance: .
CDR3nt: TGTGCCAGCAGCTTGGACAGGCGTGATGAGCAGTTCTTC
CDR3aa: CASSLDRRDEQFF

j_gene: TRBJ1-1
v_gene: TRBV9
d_gene: .
abundance: .
CDR3nt: TGTGCCAGCAGCGAGGCGGGACACCCGAACACTGAAGCTTTCTTT
CDR3aa: CASSEAGHPNTEAFF

j_gene: TRBJ2-7
v_gene: TRBV6-1
d_gene: .
abundance: .
CDR3nt: TGTGCCAGCAAGGCGCGGGGAACCTACGAGCAGTACTTC
CDR3aa: CASKARGTYEQYF

j_gene: TRBJ1-3
v_gene: TRBV15
d_gene: .
abundance: .
CDR3nt: TGTGCCACCAGCAGAGAGTCCGGTAACCGCCTCGGTGACACCATATATTTT
CDR3aa: CATSRESGNRLGDTIYF

j_gene: TRBJ1-1
v_gene: TRBV20-1
d_gene: .
abundance: .
CDR3nt: TGCAGTGCTAGAGTGGGGAACGAAGCTTTCTTT
CDR3aa: CSARVGNEAFF

j_gene: TRBJ2-3
v_gene: TRBV5-6
d_gene: TRBD1
abundance: .
CDR3nt: TGTGCCAGCAGCGAACTCCGGGACAGGGGGCGTACAGATACGCAGTATTTT
CDR3aa: CASSELRDRGRTDTQYF

j_gene: TRBJ2-6
v_gene: TRBV28
d_gene: .
abundance: once
CDR3nt: TGTGCCAGCAGTTATCCTTCTGGGGCCAACGTCCTGACTTTC
CDR3aa: CASSYPSGANVLTF

j_gene: TRBJ1-2
v_gene: TRBV11-2
d_gene: .
abundance: few
CDR3nt: TGTGCCAGCAGCTTACATACCAGGCCCGGGGATGGCTACACCTTC
CDR3aa: CASSLHTRPGDGYTF

j_gene: TRBJ2-7
v_gene: TRBV28
d_gene: .
abundance: .
CDR3nt: TGTGCCAGCAGCCCTCCGGGCAGTACCTACGAGCAGTACTTC
CDR3aa: CASSPPGSTYEQYF

j_gene: TRBJ2-1
v_gene: TRBV13
d_gene: TRBD2
abundance: many
CDR3nt: TGTGCCAGCAGCTTAATTCAGGGCGGGGGCAATGAGCAGTTCTTC
CDR3aa: CASSLIQGGGNEQFF

j_gene: TRBJ2-3
v_gene: TRBV19
d_gene: TRBD2
abundance: .
CDR3nt: TGTGCCAGTAGAACGACTAGCGCGAGGGGTTCAGATACGCAGTATTTT
CDR3aa: CASRTTSARGSDTQYF

j_gene: TRBJ1-1
v_gene: TRBV29-1
d_gene: .
abundance: .
CDR3nt: TGCAGCGTTGAAGATCAGATGAACACTGAAGCTTTCTTT
CDR3aa: CSVEDQMNTEAFF

j_gene: TRBJ2-1
v_gene: TRBV9
d_gene: TRBD2
abundance: .
CDR3nt: TGTGCCAGCAGCTTCAGACTAGCGGGAGGGCATAATGAGCAGTTCTTC
CDR3aa: CASSFRLAGGHNEQFF

j_gene: TRBJ1-1
v_gene: TRBV2
d_gene: .
abundance: .
CDR3nt: TGTGCCAGCATCCTAAAGGGGGCTGAAGCTTTCTTT
CDR3aa: CASILKGAEAFF

j_gene: TRBJ2-7
v_gene: TRBV11-2
d_gene: .
abundance: .
CDR3nt: TGTGCCAGCAGCTCTCTCCTAGGCAGGGATACTGTCGAGCAGTACTTC
CDR3aa: CASSSLLGRDTVEQYF

j_gene: TRBJ2-5
v_gene: TRBV7-3
d_gene: .
abundance: .
CDR3nt: TGTGCCAGCAGCTTAAGTCCAATGGAGGGGGAGACCCAGTACTTC
CDR3aa: CASSLSPMEGETQYF

j_gene: TRBJ2-3
v_gene: TRBV2
d_gene: .
abundance: .
CDR3nt: TGTGCCAGCAGTGAAGCGCTTGGGGCTAGCCAAACGCAGTATTTT
CDR3aa: CASSEALGASQTQYF

j_gene: TRBJ2-1
v_gene: TRBV4-2
d_gene: .
abundance: .
CDR3nt: TGTGCCAGCAGCCAAGTGTTGGCTGAGCAGTTCTTC
CDR3aa: CASSQVLAEQFF

j_gene: TRBJ2-7
v_gene: TRBV5-1
d_gene: .
abundance: .
CDR3nt: TGCGCCAGCAGCTTGGAAGGGCAGGAACAGCAGTACTTC
CDR3aa: CASSLEGQEQQYF

j_gene: TRBJ2-7
v_gene: TRBV19
d_gene: .
abundance: few
CDR3nt: TGTGCCAGTAGTATTCAGGGAGGCTTGCAGTACTTC
CDR3aa: CASSIQGGLQYF

j_gene: TRBJ1-5
v_gene: TRBV2
d_gene: .
abundance: few
CDR3nt: TGTGCCAGCAAACGACAGGACAATCAGCCCCAGCATTTT
CDR3aa: CASKRQDNQPQHF

j_gene: TRBJ1-2
v_gene: TRBV2
d_gene: TRBD1
abundance: .
CDR3nt: TGTGCCAGCAGGGGGACAGGGGGCGGCTACACCTTC
CDR3aa: CASRGTGGGYTF

j_gene: TRBJ2-5
v_gene: TRBV5-6
d_gene: .
abundance: .
CDR3nt: TGTGCCAGCAGCGAGGCGAACGCTCAAGAGACCCAGTACTTC
CDR3aa: CASSEANAQETQYF

j_gene: TRBJ2-7
v_gene: TRBV5-4
d_gene: TRBD1
abundance: .
CDR3nt: TGTGCCACTTCTTTGGGACAGGGGGTATACGAGCAGTACTTC
CDR3aa: CATSLGQGVYEQYF

j_gene: TRBJ2-7
v_gene: TRBV2
d_gene: TRBD1
abundance: .
CDR3nt: TGTGCCAGCAGTGCGGGACAGGGGGCATACGAGCAGTACTTC
CDR3aa: CASSAGQGAYEQYF

j_gene: TRBJ2-3
v_gene: TRBV7-9
d_gene: TRBD2
abundance: .
CDR3nt: TGTGCCAGCAGCTCGACTAGCGGGGGGGATAGAGATACGCAGTATTTT
CDR3aa: CASSSTSGGDRDTQYF

j_gene: TRBJ2-1
v_gene: TRBV10-3
d_gene: TRBD1
abundance: .
CDR3nt: TGTGCCATCAGTGAGTTACAGGGGGCGATGAATGAGCAGTTCTTC
CDR3aa: CAISELQGAMNEQFF